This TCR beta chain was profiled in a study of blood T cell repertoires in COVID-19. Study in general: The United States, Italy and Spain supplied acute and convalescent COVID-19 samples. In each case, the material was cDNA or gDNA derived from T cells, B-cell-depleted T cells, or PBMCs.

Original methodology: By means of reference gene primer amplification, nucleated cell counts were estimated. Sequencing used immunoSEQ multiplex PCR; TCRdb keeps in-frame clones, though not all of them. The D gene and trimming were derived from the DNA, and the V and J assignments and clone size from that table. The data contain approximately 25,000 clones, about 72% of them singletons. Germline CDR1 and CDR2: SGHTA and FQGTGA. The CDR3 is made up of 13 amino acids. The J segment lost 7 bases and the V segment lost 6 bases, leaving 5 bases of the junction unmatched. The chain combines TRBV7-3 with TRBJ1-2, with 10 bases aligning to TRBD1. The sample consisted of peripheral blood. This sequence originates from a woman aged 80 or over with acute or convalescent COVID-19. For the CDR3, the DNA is TGTGCCAGCAGTCCCGGGACAGGGGCTGGCTACACCTTC. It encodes CASSPGTGAGYTF.